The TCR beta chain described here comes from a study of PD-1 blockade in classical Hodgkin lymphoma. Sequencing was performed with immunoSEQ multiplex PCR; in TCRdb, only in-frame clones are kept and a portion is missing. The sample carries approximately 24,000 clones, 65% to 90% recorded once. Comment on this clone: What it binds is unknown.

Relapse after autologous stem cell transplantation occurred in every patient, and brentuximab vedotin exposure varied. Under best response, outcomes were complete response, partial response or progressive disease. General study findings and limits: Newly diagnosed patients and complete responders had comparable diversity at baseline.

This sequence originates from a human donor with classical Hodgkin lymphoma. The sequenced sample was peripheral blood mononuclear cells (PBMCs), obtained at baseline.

The CDR3 loop reads CASSTTGVEETQYF. The CDR3 nucleotides read TGTGCCAGCAGCACCACTGGGGTCGAGGAGACCCAGTACTTC. The rearrangement uses TRBV5-5 and TRBJ2-5; D is ambiguous. Trimming stripped 4 bases from V and 5 bases from J, with 15 bases between. The CDR3 runs to 14 residues. Germline V gene data show CDR1 as SGHKS and CDR2 as YYEKEE (reference sequence). Together with reference TRBV5-5 and TRBJ2-5, the CDR3 gives the full variable domain: DAGVTQSPTHLIKTRGQQVTLRCSPISGHKSVSWYQQVLGQGPQFIFQYYEKEERGRGNFPDRFSARQFPNYSSELNVNALLLGDSALYLCASSTTGVEETQYFGPGTRLLVL.